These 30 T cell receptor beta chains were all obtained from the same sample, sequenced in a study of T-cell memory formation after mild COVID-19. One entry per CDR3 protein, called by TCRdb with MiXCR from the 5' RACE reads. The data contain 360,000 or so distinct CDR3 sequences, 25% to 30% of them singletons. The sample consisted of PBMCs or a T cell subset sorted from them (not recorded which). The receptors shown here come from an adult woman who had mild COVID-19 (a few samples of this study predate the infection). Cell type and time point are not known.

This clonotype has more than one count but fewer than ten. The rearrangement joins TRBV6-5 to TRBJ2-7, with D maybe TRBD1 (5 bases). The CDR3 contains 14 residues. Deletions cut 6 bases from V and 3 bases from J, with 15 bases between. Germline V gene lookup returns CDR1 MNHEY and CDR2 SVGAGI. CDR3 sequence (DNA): TGTGCCAGCAGCGACGGTCAGGGAAACTACGAGCAGTACTTC. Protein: CASSDGQGNYEQYF.

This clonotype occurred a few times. CDR3 bases: TGTGCCAGCAGTGAAGGGCAATCCGGAAACACTGAAGCTTTCTTT. Protein: CASSEGQSGNTEAFF. V is TRBV2 and J is TRBJ1-1; the D is unclear. CDR3 size: 15 residues. The germline V and J ends were trimmed by 1 base and 2 bases, with 11 bases remaining between them. Per the germline V gene, CDR1 is SNHLY and CDR2 is FYNNEI.

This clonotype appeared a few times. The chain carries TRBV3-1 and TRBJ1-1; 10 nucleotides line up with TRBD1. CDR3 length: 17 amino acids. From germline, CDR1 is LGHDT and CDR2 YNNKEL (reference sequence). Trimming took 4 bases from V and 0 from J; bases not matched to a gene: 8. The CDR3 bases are TGTGCCAGCAGCCCACGACAGGGGGCACGCATGAACACTGAAGCTTTCTTT. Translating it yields CASSPRQGARMNTEAFF. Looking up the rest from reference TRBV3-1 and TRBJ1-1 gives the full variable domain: DTAVSQTPKYLVTQMGNDKSIKCEQNLGHDTMYWYKQDSKKFLKIMFSYNNKELIINETVPNRFSPKSPDKAHLNLHINSLELGDSAVYFCASSPRQGARMNTEAFFGQGTRLTVV.

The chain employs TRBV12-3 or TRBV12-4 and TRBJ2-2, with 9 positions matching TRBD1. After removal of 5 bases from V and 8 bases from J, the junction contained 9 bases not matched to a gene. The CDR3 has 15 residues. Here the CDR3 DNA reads TGTGCCAGCAGTCTACAACAGGGGGCGGCGGGGGAGCTGTTTTTT. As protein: CASSLQQGAAGELFF.

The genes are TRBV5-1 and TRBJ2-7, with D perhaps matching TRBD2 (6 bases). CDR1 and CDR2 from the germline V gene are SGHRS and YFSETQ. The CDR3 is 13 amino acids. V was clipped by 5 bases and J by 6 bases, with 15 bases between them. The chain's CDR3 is CASSLATSAEQYF. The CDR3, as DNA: TGCGCCAGCAGTCTAGCGACCTCGGCCGAGCAGTACTTC.

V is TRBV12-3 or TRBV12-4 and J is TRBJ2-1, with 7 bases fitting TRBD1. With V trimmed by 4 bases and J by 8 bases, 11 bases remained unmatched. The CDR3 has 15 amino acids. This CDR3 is CASSSSETGNDEQFF. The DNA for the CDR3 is TGTGCCAGCAGTTCCTCCGAGACAGGGAACGATGAGCAGTTCTTC.

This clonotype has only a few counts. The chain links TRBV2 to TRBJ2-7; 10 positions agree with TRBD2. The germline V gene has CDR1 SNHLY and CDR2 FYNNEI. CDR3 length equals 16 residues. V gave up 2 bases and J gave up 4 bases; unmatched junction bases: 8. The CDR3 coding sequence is TGTGCCAGCAGTGAAACCGTACTAGCGGGGCGGTACGAGCAGTACTTC. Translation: CASSETVLAGRYEQYF.

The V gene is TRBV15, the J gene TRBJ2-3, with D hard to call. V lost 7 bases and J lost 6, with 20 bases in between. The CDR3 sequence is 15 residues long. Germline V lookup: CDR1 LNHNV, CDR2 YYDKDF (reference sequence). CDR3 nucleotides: TGTGCCACCACCCAAATGAGCTTCAACGCGGATACGCAGTATTTT. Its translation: CATTQMSFNADTQYF.

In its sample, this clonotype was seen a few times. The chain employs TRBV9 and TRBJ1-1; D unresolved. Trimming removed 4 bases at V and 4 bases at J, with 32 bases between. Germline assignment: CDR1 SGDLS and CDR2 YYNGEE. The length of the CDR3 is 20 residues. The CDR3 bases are TGTGCCAGCAGCCCATGGCAGCGGCCACACGTGGGGAGGATGGGCACTGAAGCTTTCTTT. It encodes CASSPWQRPHVGRMGTEAFF.

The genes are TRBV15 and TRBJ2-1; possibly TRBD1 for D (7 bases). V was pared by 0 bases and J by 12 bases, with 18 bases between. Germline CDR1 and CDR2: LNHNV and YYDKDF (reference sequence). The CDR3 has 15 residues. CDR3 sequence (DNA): TGTGCCACCAGCAGAGAGGGTGGAGGGGGCGTCAGGCAGTTCTTC. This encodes CATSREGGGGVRQFF.

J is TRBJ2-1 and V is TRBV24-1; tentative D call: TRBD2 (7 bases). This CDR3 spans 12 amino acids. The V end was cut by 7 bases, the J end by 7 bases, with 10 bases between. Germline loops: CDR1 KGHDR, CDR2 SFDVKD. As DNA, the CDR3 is TGTGCCACCAGCGGGGGGCGGAATGAGCAGTTCTTC. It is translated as CATSGGRNEQFF.

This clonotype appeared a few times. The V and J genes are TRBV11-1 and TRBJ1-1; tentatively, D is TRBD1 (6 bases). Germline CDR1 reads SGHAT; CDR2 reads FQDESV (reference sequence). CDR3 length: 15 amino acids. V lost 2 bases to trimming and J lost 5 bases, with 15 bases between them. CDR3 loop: CASSLSRAGATEAFF. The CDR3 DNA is TGTGCCAGCAGCTTAAGTAGGGCAGGGGCGACTGAAGCTTTCTTT.

The CDR3 reads CASSVVGRDTGELFF. The CDR3 bases are TGTGCCAGCAGCGTAGTAGGCAGAGACACCGGGGAGCTGTTTTTT. J is TRBJ2-2 and V is TRBV9; D is undetermined. Trimming cost V 0 bases and J 3 bases, with 9 bases left between them. This CDR3 comprises 15 residues. Germline V CDR1 and CDR2: SGDLS, YYNGEE.

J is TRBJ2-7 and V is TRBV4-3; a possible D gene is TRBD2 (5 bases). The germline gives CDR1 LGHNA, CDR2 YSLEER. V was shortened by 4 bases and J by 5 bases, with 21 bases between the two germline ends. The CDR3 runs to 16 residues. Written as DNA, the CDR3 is TGCGCCAGCAGCCCAGGAGAACTAGGTTCCCCCCACGAGCAGTACTTC. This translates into CASSPGELGSPHEQYF.

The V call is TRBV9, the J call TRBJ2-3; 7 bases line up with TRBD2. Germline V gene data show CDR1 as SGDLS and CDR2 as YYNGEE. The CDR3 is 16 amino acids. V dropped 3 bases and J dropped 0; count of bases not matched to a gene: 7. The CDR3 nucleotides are TGTGCCAGCAGCGCTTATGGCGGGGGAAGCACAGATACGCAGTATTTT. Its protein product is CASSAYGGGSTDTQYF.

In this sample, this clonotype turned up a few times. CDR3 sequence: CSARDTGYEQYF. Written as DNA, the CDR3 is TGCAGTGCTAGAGATACGGGATACGAGCAGTACTTC. V usage is TRBV20-1 and J usage is TRBJ2-7, with a weak D call TRBD2 (5 bases). Trimming took 0 bases from V and 4 from J, leaving 7 bases between them. CDR1 is DFQATT, CDR2 SNEGSKA, per germline (reference sequence). This CDR3 is built from 12 residues.

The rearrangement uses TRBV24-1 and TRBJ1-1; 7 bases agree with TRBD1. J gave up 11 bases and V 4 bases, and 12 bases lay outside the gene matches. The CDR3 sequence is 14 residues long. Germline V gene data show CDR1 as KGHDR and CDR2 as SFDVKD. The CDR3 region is CATSDNGQAGRAFF. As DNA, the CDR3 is TGTGCCACCAGTGACAACGGACAGGCGGGTCGTGCTTTCTTT.

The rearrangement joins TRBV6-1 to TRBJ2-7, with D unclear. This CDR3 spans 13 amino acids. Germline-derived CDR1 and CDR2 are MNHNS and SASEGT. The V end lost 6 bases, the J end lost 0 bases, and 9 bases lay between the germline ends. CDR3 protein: CASSRILSYEQYF. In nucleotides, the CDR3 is TGTGCCAGCAGCAGGATCCTCTCCTACGAGCAGTACTTC.

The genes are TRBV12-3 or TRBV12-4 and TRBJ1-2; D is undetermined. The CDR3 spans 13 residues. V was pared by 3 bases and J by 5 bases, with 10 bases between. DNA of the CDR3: TGTGCCAGCAGTTTGGGCCTACTTTATGGCTACACCTTC. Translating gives CASSLGLLYGYTF.

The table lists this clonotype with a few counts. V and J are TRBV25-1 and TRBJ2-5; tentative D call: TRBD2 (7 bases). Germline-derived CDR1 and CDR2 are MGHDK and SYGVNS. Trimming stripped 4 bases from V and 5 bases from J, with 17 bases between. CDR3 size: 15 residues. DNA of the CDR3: TGTGCCAGCAGTGTCCTGCGGGGGCTCGCGGAGACCCAGTACTTC. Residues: CASSVLRGLAETQYF.

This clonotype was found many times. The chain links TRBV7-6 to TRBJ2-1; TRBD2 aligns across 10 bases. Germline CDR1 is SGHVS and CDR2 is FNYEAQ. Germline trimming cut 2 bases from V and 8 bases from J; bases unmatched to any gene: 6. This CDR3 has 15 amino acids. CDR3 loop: CASSLSGRASHEQFF. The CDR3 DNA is TGTGCCAGCAGCTTAAGCGGGAGGGCCTCCCATGAGCAGTTCTTC.

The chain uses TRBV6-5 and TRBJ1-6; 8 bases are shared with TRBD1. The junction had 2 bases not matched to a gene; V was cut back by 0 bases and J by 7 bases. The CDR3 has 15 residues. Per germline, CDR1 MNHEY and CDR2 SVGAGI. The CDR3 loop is CASSYSGTGNSPLHF. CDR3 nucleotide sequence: TGTGCCAGCAGTTACTCCGGGACAGGAAATTCACCCCTCCACTTT.

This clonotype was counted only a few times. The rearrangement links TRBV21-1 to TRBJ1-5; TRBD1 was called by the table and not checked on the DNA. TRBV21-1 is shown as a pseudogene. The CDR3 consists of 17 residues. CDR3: CASSKWGGSHRNQPQHF. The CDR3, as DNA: TGTGCCAGCAGCAAATGGGGGGGGAGCCACCGAAATCAGCCCCAGCATTTT.

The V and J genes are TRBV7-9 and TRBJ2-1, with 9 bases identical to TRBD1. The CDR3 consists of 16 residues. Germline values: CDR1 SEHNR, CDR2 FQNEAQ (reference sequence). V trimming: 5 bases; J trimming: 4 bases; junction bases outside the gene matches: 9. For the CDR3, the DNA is TGTGCCAGCAGCCCGGGGACAGGGAAAGGGTACAATGAGCAGTTCTTC. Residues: CASSPGTGKGYNEQFF.

In DNA form, the CDR3 reads TGTGCCAGCAGTTTTGACAGTGCGAATCAGCCCCAGCATTTT. Its translation is CASSFDSANQPQHF. This sequence joins TRBV7-9 and TRBJ1-5; tentative D call: TRBD1 (5 bases). The germline V and J ends were trimmed by 6 bases and 4 bases, with 13 bases remaining between them. The CDR3 is made up of 14 amino acids. Germline assignment: CDR1 SEHNR and CDR2 FQNEAQ (reference sequence).

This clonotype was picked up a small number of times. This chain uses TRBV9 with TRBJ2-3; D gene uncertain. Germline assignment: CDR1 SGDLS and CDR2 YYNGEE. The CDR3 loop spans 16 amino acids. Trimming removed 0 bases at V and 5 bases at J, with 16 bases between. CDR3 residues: CASSVDLTERRDTQYF. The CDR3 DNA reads TGTGCCAGCAGCGTAGATTTGACCGAAAGAAGAGATACGCAGTATTTT.

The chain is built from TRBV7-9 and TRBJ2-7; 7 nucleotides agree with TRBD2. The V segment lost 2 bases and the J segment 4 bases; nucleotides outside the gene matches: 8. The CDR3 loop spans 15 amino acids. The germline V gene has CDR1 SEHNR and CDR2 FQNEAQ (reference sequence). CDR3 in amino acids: CASSLSGGRGYEQYF. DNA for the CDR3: TGTGCCAGCAGCTTATCGGGGGGTCGGGGTTACGAGCAGTACTTC.

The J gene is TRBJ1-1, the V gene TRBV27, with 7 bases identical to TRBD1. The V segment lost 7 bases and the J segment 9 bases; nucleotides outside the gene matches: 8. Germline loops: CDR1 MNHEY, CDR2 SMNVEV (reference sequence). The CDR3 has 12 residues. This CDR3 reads CASNGRGGKAFF. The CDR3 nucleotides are TGTGCCAGCAACGGCAGGGGGGGAAAAGCTTTCTTT.

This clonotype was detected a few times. The CDR3 reads CASSQEDGTGGAYEQYF. The CDR3 region has the DNA TGTGCCAGCAGCCAAGAGGATGGGACAGGGGGGGCCTACGAGCAGTACTTC. The chain combines TRBV4-2 with TRBJ2-7, with TRBD1 matching over 11 bases. Trimming cost V 0 bases and J 2 bases; bases outside gene matches: 6. This CDR3 spans 17 amino acids. CDR1 LGHNA and CDR2 YNFKEQ come from the germline V gene.

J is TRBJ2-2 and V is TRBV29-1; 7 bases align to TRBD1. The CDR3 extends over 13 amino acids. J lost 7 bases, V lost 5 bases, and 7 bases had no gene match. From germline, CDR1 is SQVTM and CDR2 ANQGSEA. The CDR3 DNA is TGCAGCGTTCCCGACAGGGTTAGCGGGGAGCTGTTTTTT. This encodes CSVPDRVSGELFF.